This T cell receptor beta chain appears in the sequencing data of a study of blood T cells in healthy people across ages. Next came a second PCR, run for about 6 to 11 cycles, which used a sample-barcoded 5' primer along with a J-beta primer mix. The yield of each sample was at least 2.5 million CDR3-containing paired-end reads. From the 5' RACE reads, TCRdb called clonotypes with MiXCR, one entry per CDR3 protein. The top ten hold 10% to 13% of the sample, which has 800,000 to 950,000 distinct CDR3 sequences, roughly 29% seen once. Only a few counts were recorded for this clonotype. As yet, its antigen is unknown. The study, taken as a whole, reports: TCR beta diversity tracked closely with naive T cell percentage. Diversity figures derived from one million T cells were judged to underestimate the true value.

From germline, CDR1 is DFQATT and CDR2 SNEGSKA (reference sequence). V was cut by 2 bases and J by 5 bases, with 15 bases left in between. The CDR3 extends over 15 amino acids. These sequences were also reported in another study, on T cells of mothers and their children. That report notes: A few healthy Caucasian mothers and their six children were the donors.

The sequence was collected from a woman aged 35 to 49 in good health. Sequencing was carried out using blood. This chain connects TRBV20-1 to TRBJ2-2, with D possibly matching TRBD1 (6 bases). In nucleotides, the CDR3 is TGCAGTGCTAGAAAAGGCCTAAGGGGGACCGGGGAGCTGTTTTTT. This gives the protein CSARKGLRGTGELFF.